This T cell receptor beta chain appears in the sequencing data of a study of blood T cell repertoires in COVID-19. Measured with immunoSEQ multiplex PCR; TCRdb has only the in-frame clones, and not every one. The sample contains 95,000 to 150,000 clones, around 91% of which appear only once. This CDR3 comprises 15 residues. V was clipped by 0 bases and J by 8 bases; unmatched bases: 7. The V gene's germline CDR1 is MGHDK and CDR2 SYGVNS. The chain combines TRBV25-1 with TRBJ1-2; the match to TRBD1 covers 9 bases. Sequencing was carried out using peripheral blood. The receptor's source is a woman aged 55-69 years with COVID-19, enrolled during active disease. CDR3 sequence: CASSEYRGQGFGYTF. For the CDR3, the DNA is TGTGCCAGCAGTGAATATAGGGGACAGGGTTTCGGCTACACCTTC.